This TCR beta chain stems from a study of blood T cell repertoires in COVID-19. The CDR3 consists of 16 residues. Per germline, CDR1 MGHRA and CDR2 YSYEKL. The J segment lost 7 bases and the V segment lost 3 bases, leaving 9 bases of the junction unmatched. Using immunoSEQ multiplex PCR, the repertoire was profiled, and TCRdb retains in-frame clones only, with some absent. The sample includes hundreds of thousands of clones, around 87% of them seen just once. Allocation to cohorts depended on clinical history reported by the participants. Material for sequencing was PBMCs or T cells enriched from blood (not recorded which). The chain recombines TRBV4-1 with TRBJ2-7; the match to TRBD2 covers 13 bases. The TCR originated in a woman between 35 and 50 years old with acute COVID-19. The CDR3 nucleotides are TGCGCCAGCAGCCAGCCGACTAGCGGGAGGCGAAGAGAGCAGTACTTC. This codes for CASSQPTSGRRREQYF.